By sample share, the clone carrying this T cell receptor (beta chain) is medium-sized. Its antigen is currently unknown. The V gene lost 4 bases and the J gene lost 2 bases, with 15 bases spanning the gap. The CDR3 is 15 amino acids. Germline V CDR1 and CDR2: SGDLS, YYNGEE. The record originates from a study of liver allograft versus peripheral blood T cells. Study in general: Intrahepatic T cell receptor repertoires from transplanted livers were compared against repertoires in recipients' peripheral blood. Study-level results: T cell receptor repertoires inside liver allografts reportedly differed from those in peripheral blood.

One entry per CDR3 protein results from TCRdb running MiXCR on the reads. Among thousands of distinct CDR3 sequences listed, roughly 16% were seen once. This sequence joins TRBV9 and TRBJ1-2; tentative D call: TRBD1 (6 bases). The receptor was isolated from a human patient who had a liver transplant. The T cells may come from the graft donor. The CDR3 nucleotides are TGTGCCAGCAGCCAAGTGGACAGAATAAACTATGGCTACACCTTC. Amino acids: CASSQVDRINYGYTF.